This TCR beta chain was sequenced in a study of Graves' ophthalmopathy and Graves' hyperthyroidism. Study-level findings and limits: Blood samples also showed most expanded thyroid clonotypes exceeding 0.001 frequency. With around 65% sensitivity and around 79% specificity, the model predicted ophthalmopathy progression.

Turning to this clonotype: Its antigen is unidentified.

There are 18 residues in the CDR3. The V gene's germline CDR1 is SGHAT and CDR2 FQDESV (reference sequence). V dropped 2 bases and J dropped 4; count of bases not matched to a gene: 12. The study amplified TCR beta CDR3 regions using RNA transcripts. Scientists carried out first-round RT-PCR using HTBI primers and then a second-round multiplex PCR. TCRdb processed the multiplex PCR reads anew with MiXCR; each CDR3 protein has one entry. The profile covers approximately 460,000 distinct CDR3 sequences, with approximately 15% appearing a single time and more than 8.5% taken by the ten largest. Fresh peripheral blood, roughly 9.8 ml, was the PBMC source.

Material: blood. The genes are TRBV11-1 and TRBJ2-5, with TRBD1 identical over 11 bases. This TCR was sampled from a young woman with Graves' ophthalmopathy. In DNA, the CDR3 is TGTGCCAGCAGCTTAAGGGACAGGGGGGACCCTGGGAGAGAGACCCAGTACTTC. It specifies CASSLRDRGDPGRETQYF.